The clone carrying this TCR beta chain was observed at least ten times. Its antigen is not known. This sample is drawn from a study of human T cells and chemical hapten exposure. Time point of the sample: patch test 2, 6 weeks after DPC sensitization. Treatment denoted: therapeutic diphenylcyclopropenone sensitization with weekly scalp DPC. It was unfractionated whole blood from which total RNA was extracted. V was clipped by 6 bases and J by 2 bases, with 17 bases between them. This CDR3 spans 15 amino acids. Germline V gene lookup returns CDR1 DFQATT and CDR2 SNEGSKA (reference sequence). One entry per CDR3 protein, called by TCRdb with MiXCR from the RACE reads. The data show some 350,000 distinct CDR3 sequences, with about 6% seen just once and under 7% held by the top ten. Study outcomes and limitations: Relative to control repertoires, expanded TCRs gave rise to significantly more large CDR3 similarity clusters.

V gene TRBV20-1 combines with J gene TRBJ1-5; D might be TRBD1 (5 bases). Material: whole blood, obtained in connection with sensitization to the hapten diphenylcyclopropenone (DPC). The sequence came from a woman aged 18-29 years with alopecia areata. Some clones in this sample may be carry-over from other donors' samples. Written as DNA, the CDR3 is TGCAGTGCATCCCTGGGGGGACTGGGCAATCAGCCCCAGCATTTT. Its protein is CSASLGGLGNQPQHF.